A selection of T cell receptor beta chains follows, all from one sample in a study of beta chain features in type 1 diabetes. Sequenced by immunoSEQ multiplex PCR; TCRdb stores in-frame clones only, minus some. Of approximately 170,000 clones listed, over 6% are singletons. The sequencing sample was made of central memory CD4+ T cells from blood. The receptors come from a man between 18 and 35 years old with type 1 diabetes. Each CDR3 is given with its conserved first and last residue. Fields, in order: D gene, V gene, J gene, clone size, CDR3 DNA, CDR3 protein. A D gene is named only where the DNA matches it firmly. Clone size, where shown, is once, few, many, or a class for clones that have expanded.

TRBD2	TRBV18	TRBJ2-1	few	TGTGCCAGCTCACCAAGGGGACTAGCGGGAGGGAGCTCCTACAATGAGCAGTTCTTC	CASSPRGLAGGSSYNEQFF
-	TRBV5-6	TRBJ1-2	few	TGTGCCAGCAGGGCAGGGATTAGGTATGGCTACACCTTC	CASRAGIRYGYTF
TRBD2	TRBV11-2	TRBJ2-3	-	TGTGCCAGCAACCCCTTAGGGCGGGGGGAAGATACGCAGTATTTT	CASNPLGRGEDTQYF
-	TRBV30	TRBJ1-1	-	TGTGCCTGGGAGGAAGGGGGAACGCTAACCGGCACTGAAGCTTTCTTT	CAWEEGGTLTGTEAFF
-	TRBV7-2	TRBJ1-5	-	TGTGCCAGCAGCTTATATCATCAGCCCCAGCATTTT	CASSLYHQPQHF
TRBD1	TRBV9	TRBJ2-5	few	TGTGCCAGCAGCGTAGGGGGACAGCTCTTTGAGACCCAGTACTTC	CASSVGGQLFETQYF
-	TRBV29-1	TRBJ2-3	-	TGCAGCGTTGAACCAGACATAGGTGGCACAGATACGCAGTATTTT	CSVEPDIGGTDTQYF
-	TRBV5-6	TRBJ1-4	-	TGTGCCAGCAGCTTGAGAGGCTTCAATGAAAAACTGTTTTTT	CASSLRGFNEKLFF
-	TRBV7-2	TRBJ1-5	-	TGTGCCAGCAGCGCCAACAGGGCGGGTAGCAATCAGCCCCAGCATTTT	CASSANRAGSNQPQHF
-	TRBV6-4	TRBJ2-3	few	TGTGCCAGCAGTCGACTAGGTTCGAGCACAGATACGCAGTATTTT	CASSRLGSSTDTQYF
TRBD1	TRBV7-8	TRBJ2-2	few	TGTGCCAGCAGATGGCAGGGACAGGGGGGAACCGGGGAGCTGTTTTTT	CASRWQGQGGTGELFF
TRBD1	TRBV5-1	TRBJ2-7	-	TGCGCCAGCACAAGACAGGGAGAAGAGCAGTACTTC	CASTRQGEEQYF
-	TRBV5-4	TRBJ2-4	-	TGTGCCAGCAGCTCAGGGGAACGTGGCAAAAACATTCAGTACTTC	CASSSGERGKNIQYF
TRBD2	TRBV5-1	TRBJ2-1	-	TGCGCCAGCAGCCTAACTAGCGGGGGCTTCAATGAGCAGTTCTTC	CASSLTSGGFNEQFF
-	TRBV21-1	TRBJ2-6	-	TGTGCCAGCAGCAAAGAGGCTAGCGGGATATCCAGCTCTGGGGCCAACGTCCTGACTTTC	CASSKEASGISSSGANVLTF
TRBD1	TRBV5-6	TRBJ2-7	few	TGTGCCAGCAGCTGGGACAGGAGCTCCTACGAGCAGTACTTC	CASSWDRSSYEQYF
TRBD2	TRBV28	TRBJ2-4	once	TGTGCCAGCAGCCCCTCTCGGGGACTAGCGGGGGGAAAAAACATTCAGTACTTC	CASSPSRGLAGGKNIQYF
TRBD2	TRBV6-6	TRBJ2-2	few	TGTGCCAGCAGTCAACTTAGCGGGAGAGGCACCGGGGAGCTGTTTTTT	CASSQLSGRGTGELFF
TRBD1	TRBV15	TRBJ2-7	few	TGTGCCACCAGCCGGGACAGGGTATCGTACGAGCAGTACTTC	CATSRDRVSYEQYF
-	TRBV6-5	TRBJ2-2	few	TGTGCCAGCAGTTACTCTAGGCCCGCTCGGGGCGGGGAGCTGTTTTTT	CASSYSRPARGGELFF
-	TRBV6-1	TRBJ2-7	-	TGTGCCAGCAGTGCGAATGGGGGGGGCAGGGATCGGTCCTACGAGCAGTACTTC	CASSANGGGRDRSYEQYF
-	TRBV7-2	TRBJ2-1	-	TGTGCCAGCAGCTTAGACGGGAGCGACCGAGAGCAGTTCTTC	CASSLDGSDREQFF
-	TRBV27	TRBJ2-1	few	TGTGCCAGCACGGACCGGGACAAAAACAATGAGCAGTTCTTC	CASTDRDKNNEQFF
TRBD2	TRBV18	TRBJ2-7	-	TGTGCCAGCTCACCACTAGCGGGAGAATCCTACGAGCAGTACTTC	CASSPLAGESYEQYF
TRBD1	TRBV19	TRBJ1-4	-	TGTGCCAGTAGTATGGGACAGGGTGGTGAAAAACTGTTTTTT	CASSMGQGGEKLFF
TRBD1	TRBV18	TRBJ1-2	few	TGTGCCAGCTCACCACCTGGACAGGGCCGAACCTATGGCTACACCTTC	CASSPPGQGRTYGYTF
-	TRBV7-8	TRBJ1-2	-	TGTGCCAGCAGCACACAGTCAGGGGGCTACACCTTC	CASSTQSGGYTF
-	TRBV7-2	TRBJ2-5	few	TGTGCCAGCAGCATGCAGAGGAAAGAGACCCAGTACTTC	CASSMQRKETQYF
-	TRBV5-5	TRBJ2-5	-	TGTGCCAGCAGCTACGGACAGCAAGAGACCCAGTACTTC	CASSYGQQETQYF
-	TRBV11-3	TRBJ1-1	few	TGTGCCAGCAGCTTGGGAGGGGACACTGAAGCTTTCTTT	CASSLGGDTEAFF
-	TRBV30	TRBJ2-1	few	TGTGCCTGGACGTTCAGGCTAGCGAGTGCCTACAATGAGCAGTTCTTC	CAWTFRLASAYNEQFF
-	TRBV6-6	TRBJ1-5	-	TGTGCCAGCAGCGCGTATAGCAATCAGCCCCAGCATTTT	CASSAYSNQPQHF
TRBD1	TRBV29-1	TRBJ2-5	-	TGCAGCGCCAAACCGGGACAGGGGATAGGAGGGACCCAGTACTTC	CSAKPGQGIGGTQYF
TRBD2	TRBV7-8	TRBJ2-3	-	TGTGCCAGCAGCGACAGAATAGCGGGGGGGAGCACAGATACGCAGTATTTT	CASSDRIAGGSTDTQYF
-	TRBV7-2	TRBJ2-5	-	TGTGCCAGCAGCCCCAGCGGCACCCAAGAGACCCAGTACTTC	CASSPSGTQETQYF
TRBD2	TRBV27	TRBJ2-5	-	TGTGCCAGCAGTTTGGGGACTAGCGGAGAGACCCAGTACTTC	CASSLGTSGETQYF
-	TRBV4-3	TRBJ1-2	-	TGCGCCAGCAGCCAAGGACAGCTCTCTAACTATGGCTACACCTTC	CASSQGQLSNYGYTF
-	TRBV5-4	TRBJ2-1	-	TGTGCCAGCAGCTCCGAGAGAAGCTCCTACAATGAGCAGTTCTTC	CASSSERSSYNEQFF
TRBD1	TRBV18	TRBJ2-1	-	TGTGCCAGCTCACCGTCGACAGGGGGGGACTCCCTCAATGAGCAGTTCTTC	CASSPSTGGDSLNEQFF
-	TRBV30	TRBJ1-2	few	TGTGCCTGGAGCGTCCCTATAGGTGGGAGTGCTAACTATGGCTACACCTTC	CAWSVPIGGSANYGYTF
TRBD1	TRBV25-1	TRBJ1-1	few	TGTGCCAGCAGTTATCAGGGGGACACTGAAGCTTTCTTT	CASSYQGDTEAFF
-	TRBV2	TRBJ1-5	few	TGTGCCAGCAGCAGGGCCATAGCTCAGCCCCAGCATTTT	CASSRAIAQPQHF
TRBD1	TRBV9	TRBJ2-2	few	TGTGCCAGCAGCGTTCAGGCAGGGGGCACCGGGGAGCTGTTTTTT	CASSVQAGGTGELFF